This T cell receptor (beta chain) was sequenced in a study of blood T cell repertoires in COVID-19. On the study more broadly: T cells, B-cell-depleted T cells, or PBMCs provided the cDNA or gDNA that served as material.

This CDR3 is 14 amino acids long. Germline assignment: CDR1 SGHRS and CDR2 YFSETQ. V gave up 7 bases and J gave up 5 bases; unmatched junction bases: 8. Study processing details: From reference gene primer amplification, estimates of nucleated cell counts were derived. Some clones are missing from TCRdb's copy, which holds only in-frame ones; the method was immunoSEQ multiplex PCR. V and J calls and clone size are copied from that table; D and trimming were computed from the DNA. The data contain more than 110,000 clones, 65% to 90% of them singletons. The clonotype originates from a man over 45 with acute or convalescent COVID-19. The chain employs TRBV5-1 and TRBJ2-7; 11 bases line up with TRBD2. The sample consisted of peripheral blood. CDR3 coding DNA: TGCGCCAGCGGAGGAACTAGCGGGAGAAACGAGCAGTACTTC. Encoded protein: CASGGTSGRNEQYF. Filled out from reference TRBV5-1 and TRBJ2-7, the complete variable domain reads KAGVTQTPRYLIKTRGQQVTLSCSPISGHRSVSWYQQTPGQGLQFLFEYFSETQRNKGNFPGRFSGRQFSNSRSEMNVSTLELGDSALYLCASGGTSGRNEQYFGPGTRLTVT.